What follows are 18 T cell receptor beta chains derived from one specimen sequenced in a study of radiotherapy plus CTLA-4 blockade in lung cancer. The assay was immunoSEQ multiplex PCR, and TCRdb's table has in-frame clones only and misses some. The table includes around 37,000 clones, approximately 72% detected once. Sequenced material: peripheral blood, taken from a patient treated with radiotherapy plus ipilimumab. Source of these receptors: a human donor with non-small cell lung cancer who had stable disease on radiotherapy plus ipilimumab.

The chain has TRBV30 and TRBJ2-1; D remains ambiguous. The CDR3 runs to 13 residues. V gave up 3 bases and J gave up 6 bases, with 12 bases separating them. CDR1 GTSNPN and CDR2 SVGIG come from the germline V gene (reference sequence). CDR3 in amino acids: CAWSLFPPNEQFF. The DNA for the CDR3 is TGTGCCTGGAGCTTGTTTCCTCCCAATGAGCAGTTCTTC.

This sequence joins TRBV2 and TRBJ1-1; weak D call: TRBD1 (5 bases). CDR1 and CDR2 (germline): SNHLY, FYNNEI. The CDR3 is 13 residues long. V was cut by 4 bases and J by 5 bases, with 11 bases left in between. The CDR3 coding sequence is TGTGCCAGCAGTGTTTCAGGGATTACTGAAGCTTTCTTT. Its translation: CASSVSGITEAFF.

This clone came up once. This chain uses TRBV18 with TRBJ2-1; D is possibly TRBD1 (5 bases). CDR1 and CDR2 (germline): KGHSH, LQKENI. The germline V and J ends were trimmed by 3 bases and 8 bases, with 14 bases remaining between them. This CDR3 is built from 14 residues. The CDR3 spells CASSPRTIQYEQFF. In nucleotides, the CDR3 is TGTGCCAGCTCACCTCGGACAATTCAGTATGAGCAGTTCTTC.

This chain connects TRBV6-1 to TRBJ1-4; D remains ambiguous. The V gene's germline CDR1 is MNHNS and CDR2 SASEGT. This CDR3 contains 14 residues. V lost 2 bases and J lost 8, with 12 bases in between. CDR3 loop: CASSEWREREKLFF. The CDR3 bases are TGTGCCAGCAGTGAATGGAGGGAGAGAGAAAAACTGTTTTTT.

V gene TRBV7-2 combines with J gene TRBJ2-1; 7 positions agree with TRBD1. The CDR3 length is 13 residues. V trimming: 1 base; J trimming: 12 bases; junction bases outside the gene matches: 6. Per germline, CDR1 SGHTA and CDR2 FQGNSA. The CDR3 protein is CASSLVLRTGQFF. The CDR3 nucleotides are TGTGCCAGCAGCTTAGTACTTAGGACAGGGCAGTTCTTC.

This clone occurred a few times. The genes are TRBV30 and TRBJ1-2; 7 bases line up with TRBD1. Germline V CDR1 and CDR2: GTSNPN, SVGIG (reference sequence). V lost 1 base, J lost 3 bases, and 5 bases stayed unmatched. The CDR3 runs to 14 residues. As DNA, the CDR3 is TGTGCCTGGAGTGAAGGGACAGCCTACTATGGCTACACCTTC. It yields the protein CAWSEGTAYYGYTF. Using reference TRBV30 and TRBJ1-2 for the parts outside the CDR3, the full variable domain is SQTIHQWPATLVQPVGSPLSLECTVEGTSNPNLYWYRQAAGRGLQLLFYSVGIGQISSEVPQNLSASRPQDRQFILSSKKLLLSDSGFYLCAWSEGTAYYGYTFGSGTRLTVV.

This clone was counted ten times or more. The chain couples TRBV7-8 to TRBJ1-1; D remains unclear. Trimming took 1 base from V and 5 from J, leaving 8 bases between them. The CDR3 is 13 amino acids. Germline-derived CDR1 and CDR2 are SGHVS and FQNEAQ. CDR3 nucleotides: TGTGCCAGCAGCTTAGTGGTGAGAACTGAAGCTTTCTTT. Its protein product is CASSLVVRTEAFF.

This clone occurred a few times. At one end, the junction sequence differs from germline, possibly due to a read error. The genes are TRBV5-1 and TRBJ1-1; TRBD1 agrees at 8 bases. Looked up from germline, CDR1 is SGHRS and CDR2 is YFSETQ. This CDR3 region has 13 residues. CDR3 residues: CASSLGQAALVFF. CDR3 bases: TGTGCCAGCAGCTTGGGACAGGCGGCACTAGTTTTCTTT.

The chain couples TRBV7-2 to TRBJ1-5, with 7 nucleotides matching TRBD1. This CDR3 has 14 amino acids. V trimming: 5 bases; J trimming: 3 bases; junction bases outside the gene matches: 4. CDR1 and CDR2 (germline): SGHTA, FQGNSA. The CDR3: CASSLTGTNQPQHF. The CDR3 DNA follows: TGTGCCAGCAGCCTGACAGGGACCAATCAGCCCCAGCATTTT.

This clone was seen only a few times. The rearrangement joins TRBV11-3 to TRBJ1-4, with 9 bases lining up with TRBD1. Germline loops: CDR1 SGHNT, CDR2 YENEEA. The CDR3 loop spans 15 amino acids. J gave up 8 bases and V 7 bases, and 11 bases lay outside the gene matches. The CDR3 sequence is CASTLIGQGNEKLFF. CDR3 nucleotides: TGTGCCAGCACCCTAATCGGACAGGGGAACGAAAAACTGTTTTTT.

The chain recombines TRBV5-4 with TRBJ1-2, with D tentatively TRBD1 (5 bases). V lost 4 bases and J lost 6, with 13 bases in between. CDR1 is SGHNT, CDR2 YYREEE, per germline (reference sequence). The CDR3 totals 13 residues. CDR3 nucleotide sequence: TGTGCCAGCAGCCATCCGGGGGTGAATGGCTACACCTTC. Protein product: CASSHPGVNGYTF.

The chain links TRBV2 to TRBJ2-2; TRBD2 is a possible D gene (5 bases). Trimming removed 6 bases at V and 0 bases at J, with 11 bases between. Looked up from germline, CDR1 is SNHLY and CDR2 is FYNNEI. The CDR3 runs 15 residues. Here the CDR3 reads CASRLAATNTGELFF. As DNA, the CDR3 is TGTGCCAGCAGGCTAGCTGCGACGAACACCGGGGAGCTGTTTTTT.

This clone was recorded once. The rearrangement links TRBV23-1 to TRBJ1-2; a weak D match, TRBD1 (5 bases). TRBV23-1 belongs to the ORF category, with a function that is uncertain. V dropped 8 bases and J dropped 4 bases, with 20 bases sitting between them. This CDR3 is built from 15 residues. This chain's CDR3 is CASGRGESLVYGYTF. CDR3 coding DNA: TGCGCCAGCGGTCGGGGGGAGAGCTTGGTCTATGGCTACACCTTC.

A note on this clone: The junction does not match germline at one end; this may be a read error. The chain employs TRBV19 and TRBJ1-6; D not resolved. CDR1 and CDR2 from the germline V gene are LNHDA and SQIVND (reference sequence). This CDR3 is 14 amino acids long. CDR3 in amino acids: CASRIGSYNSPLHF. CDR3 in DNA: TGTGCCAGTAGGATAGGTAGCTATAATTCACCCCTCCACTTT.

The chain joins TRBV29-1 to TRBJ2-5; D possibly corresponds to TRBD1 (5 bases). This CDR3 spans 11 amino acids. V lost 8 bases and J 5 bases, leaving 12 bases between the germline ends. Germline V CDR1 and CDR2: SQVTM, ANQGSEA. The CDR3, as DNA: TGCAGCTCTCAGGGTTGGGAGACCCAGTACTTC. Protein sequence: CSSQGWETQYF.

V usage is TRBV19 and J usage is TRBJ2-1; D unresolved. Germline lookup yields CDR1 LNHDA and CDR2 SQIVND (reference sequence). This CDR3 has 15 amino acids. Trimming stripped 2 bases from V and 5 bases from J, with 13 bases between. The chain's CDR3 is CASSISGSWNNEQFF. CDR3 sequence (DNA): TGTGCCAGTAGTATATCGGGTAGTTGGAACAATGAGCAGTTCTTC.

The CDR3 DNA is TGTGCCAGCAGCAAATCGGGGGTTTACTATGGCTACACCTTC. Encoded protein: CASSKSGVYYGYTF. The chain combines TRBV21-1 with TRBJ1-2. TRBV21-1 is annotated as a pseudogene. This CDR3 is built from 14 residues.

V and J are TRBV18 and TRBJ1-1; TRBD1 matches at 7 bases. Trimming at V came to 4 bases and at J to 0 bases, leaving 5 bases not matched to a gene. This CDR3 contains 15 residues. The germline gives CDR1 KGHSH, CDR2 LQKENI. The CDR3 coding sequence is TGTGCCAGCTCACAGGGACAGCTGATGAACACTGAAGCTTTCTTT. As protein: CASSQGQLMNTEAFF.